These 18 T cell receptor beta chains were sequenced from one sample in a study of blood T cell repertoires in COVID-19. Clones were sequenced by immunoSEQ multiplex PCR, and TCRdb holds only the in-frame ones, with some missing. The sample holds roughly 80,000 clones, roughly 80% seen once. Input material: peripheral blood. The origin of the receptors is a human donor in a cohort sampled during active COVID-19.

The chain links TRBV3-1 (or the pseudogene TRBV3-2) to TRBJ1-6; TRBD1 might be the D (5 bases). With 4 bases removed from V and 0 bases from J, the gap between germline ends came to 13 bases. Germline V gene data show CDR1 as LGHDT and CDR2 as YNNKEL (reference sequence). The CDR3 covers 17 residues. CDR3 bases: TGTGCCAGCAGCCCCAGACAGAGAAGCTCCTATAATTCACCCCTCCACTTT. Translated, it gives CASSPRQRSSYNSPLHF.

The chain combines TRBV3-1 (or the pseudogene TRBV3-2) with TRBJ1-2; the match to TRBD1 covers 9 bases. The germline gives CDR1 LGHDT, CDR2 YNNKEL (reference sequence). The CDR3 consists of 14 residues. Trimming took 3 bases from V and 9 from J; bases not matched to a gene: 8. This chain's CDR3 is CASSHSKGQGSYTF. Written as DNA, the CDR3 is TGTGCCAGCAGCCACTCAAAGGGACAGGGCAGCTACACCTTC.

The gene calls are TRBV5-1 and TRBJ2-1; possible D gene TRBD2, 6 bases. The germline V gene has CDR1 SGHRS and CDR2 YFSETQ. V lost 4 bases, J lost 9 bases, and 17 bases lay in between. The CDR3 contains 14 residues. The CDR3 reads CASSPSITSTEQFF. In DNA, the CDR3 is TGCGCCAGCAGCCCAAGTATAACTAGCACTGAGCAGTTCTTC.

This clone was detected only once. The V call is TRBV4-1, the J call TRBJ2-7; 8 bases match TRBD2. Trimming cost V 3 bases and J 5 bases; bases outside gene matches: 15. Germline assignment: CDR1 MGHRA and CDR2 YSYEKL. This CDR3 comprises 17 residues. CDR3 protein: CASSHDGPGGPIDEQYF. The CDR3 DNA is TGCGCCAGCAGCCACGACGGCCCGGGGGGGCCTATCGACGAGCAGTACTTC.

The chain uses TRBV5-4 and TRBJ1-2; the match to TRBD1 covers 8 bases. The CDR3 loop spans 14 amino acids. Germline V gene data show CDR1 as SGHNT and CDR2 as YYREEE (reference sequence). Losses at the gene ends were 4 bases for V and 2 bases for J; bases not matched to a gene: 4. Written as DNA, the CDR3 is TGTGCCAGCAGCCCGGGACAGGACAACTATGGCTACACCTTC. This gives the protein CASSPGQDNYGYTF. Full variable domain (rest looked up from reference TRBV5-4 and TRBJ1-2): ETGVTQSPTHLIKTRGQQVTLRCSSQSGHNTVSWYQQALGQGPQFIFQYYREEENGRGNFPPRFSGLQFPNYSSELNVNALELDDSALYLCASSPGQDNYGYTFGSGTRLTVV.

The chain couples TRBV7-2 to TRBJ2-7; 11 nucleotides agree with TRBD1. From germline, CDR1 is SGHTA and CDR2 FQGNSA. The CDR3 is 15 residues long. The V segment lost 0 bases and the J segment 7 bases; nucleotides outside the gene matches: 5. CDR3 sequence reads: CASSLAGQGVGEQYF. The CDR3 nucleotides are TGTGCCAGCAGCTTAGCGGGACAGGGGGTCGGGGAGCAGTACTTC.

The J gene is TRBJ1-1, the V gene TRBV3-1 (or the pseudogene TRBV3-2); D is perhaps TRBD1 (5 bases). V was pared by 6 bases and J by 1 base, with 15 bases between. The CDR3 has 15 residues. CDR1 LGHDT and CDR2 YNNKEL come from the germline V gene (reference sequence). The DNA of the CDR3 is TGTGCCAGCAGACTCGCTTGGGGGGGGAACACTGAAGCTTTCTTT. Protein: CASRLAWGGNTEAFF.

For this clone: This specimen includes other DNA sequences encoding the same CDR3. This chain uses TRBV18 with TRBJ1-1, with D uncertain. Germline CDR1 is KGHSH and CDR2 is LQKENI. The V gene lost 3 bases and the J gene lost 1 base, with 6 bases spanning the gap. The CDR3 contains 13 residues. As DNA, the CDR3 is TGTGCCAGCTCACCTAACAGGAACACTGAAGCTTTCTTT. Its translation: CASSPNRNTEAFF.

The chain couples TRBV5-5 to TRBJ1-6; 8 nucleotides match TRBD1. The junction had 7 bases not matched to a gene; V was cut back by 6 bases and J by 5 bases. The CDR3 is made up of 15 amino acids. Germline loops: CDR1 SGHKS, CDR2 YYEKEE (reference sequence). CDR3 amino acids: CASTRTGLNNSPLHF. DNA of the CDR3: TGTGCCAGCACCCGGACAGGGTTGAATAATTCACCCCTCCACTTT.

CDR3 loop: CASSAGQGSYGYTF. The DNA for the CDR3 is TGTGCCAGCAGCGCGGGACAGGGGAGCTATGGCTACACCTTC. This chain links TRBV7-9 with TRBJ1-2; 10 bases are shared with TRBD1. V was clipped by 5 bases and J by 4 bases; unmatched bases: 4. This CDR3 has 14 residues. Germline loops: CDR1 SEHNR, CDR2 FQNEAQ (reference sequence).

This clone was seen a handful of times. Here the CDR3 reads CASSLSLSSYEQYF. The CDR3, as DNA: TGTGCCAGCAGCTTAAGCTTGAGCTCCTACGAGCAGTACTTC. This sequence joins TRBV7-3 and TRBJ2-7; D gene ambiguous. From germline, CDR1 is SGHTA and CDR2 FQGTGA. This CDR3 comprises 14 residues. Trimming removed 1 base from V and 0 bases from J, with 7 bases in between.

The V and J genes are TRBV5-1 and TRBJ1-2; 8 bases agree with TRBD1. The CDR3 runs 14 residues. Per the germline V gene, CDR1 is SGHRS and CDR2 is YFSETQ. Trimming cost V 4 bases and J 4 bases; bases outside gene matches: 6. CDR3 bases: TGCGCCAGCAGCGAACAACAGGGGGGCTATGGCTACACCTTC. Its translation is CASSEQQGGYGYTF. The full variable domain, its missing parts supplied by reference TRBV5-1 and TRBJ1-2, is KAGVTQTPRYLIKTRGQQVTLSCSPISGHRSVSWYQQTPGQGLQFLFEYFSETQRNKGNFPGRFSGRQFSNSRSEMNVSTLELGDSALYLCASSEQQGGYGYTFGSGTRLTVV.

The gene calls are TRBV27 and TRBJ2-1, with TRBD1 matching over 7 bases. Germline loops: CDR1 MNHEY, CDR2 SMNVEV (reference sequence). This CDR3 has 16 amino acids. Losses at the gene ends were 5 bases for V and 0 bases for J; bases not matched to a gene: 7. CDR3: CASSRTGLGSYNEQFF. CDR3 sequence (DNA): TGTGCCAGCAGTCGGACAGGACTCGGCTCCTACAATGAGCAGTTCTTC.

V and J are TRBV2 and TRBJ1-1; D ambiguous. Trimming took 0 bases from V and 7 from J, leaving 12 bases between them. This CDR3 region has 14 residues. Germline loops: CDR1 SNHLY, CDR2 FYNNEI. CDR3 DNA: TGTGCCAGCAGTGAAGCGCTTCGGGTGAGTGAAGCTTTCTTT. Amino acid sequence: CASSEALRVSEAFF.

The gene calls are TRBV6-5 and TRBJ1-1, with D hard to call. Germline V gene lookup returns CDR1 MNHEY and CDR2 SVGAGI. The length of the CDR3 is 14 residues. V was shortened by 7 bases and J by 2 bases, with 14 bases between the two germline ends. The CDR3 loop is CASNIGTANTEAFF. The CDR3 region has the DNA TGTGCCAGCAATATAGGAACAGCTAACACTGAAGCTTTCTTT.

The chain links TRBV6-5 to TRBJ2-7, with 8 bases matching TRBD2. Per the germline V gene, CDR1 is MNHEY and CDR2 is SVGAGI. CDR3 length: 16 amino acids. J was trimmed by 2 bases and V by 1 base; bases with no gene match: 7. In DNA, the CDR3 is TGTGCCAGCAGTTACTATAGCGGGGTTTCCCCCTACGAGCAGTACTTC. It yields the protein CASSYYSGVSPYEQYF.

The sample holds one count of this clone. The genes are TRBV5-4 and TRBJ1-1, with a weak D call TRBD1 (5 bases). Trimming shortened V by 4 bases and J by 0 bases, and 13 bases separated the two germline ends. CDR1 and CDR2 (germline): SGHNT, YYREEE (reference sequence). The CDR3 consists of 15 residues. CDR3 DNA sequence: TGTGCCAGCAGCCAAACCCCACAGGTGAACACTGAAGCTTTCTTT. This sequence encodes CASSQTPQVNTEAFF.

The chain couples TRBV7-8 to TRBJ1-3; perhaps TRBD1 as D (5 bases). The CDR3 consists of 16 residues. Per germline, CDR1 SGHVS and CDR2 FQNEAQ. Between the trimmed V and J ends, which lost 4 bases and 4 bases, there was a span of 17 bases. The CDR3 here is CASSSRGGLVGNTIYF. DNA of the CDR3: TGTGCCAGCAGCTCTCGGGGGGGTTTGGTCGGAAACACCATATATTTT.